The 25 T cell receptor beta chains below come from one sample, sequenced in a study of T cell changes during pregnancy in multiple sclerosis. The table came from immunoSEQ multiplex PCR; TCRdb's copy has only in-frame clones and leaves some out. Of around 49,000 clones listed, 90% are singletons. Sequencing was performed on peripheral blood, taken after pregnancy. The receptors originated from a female donor in good health, enrolled as a control in a pregnancy study.

The rearrangement uses TRBV5-1 and TRBJ1-1, with D possibly TRBD1 on 6 matching bases. Germline values: CDR1 SGHRS, CDR2 YFSETQ. V was clipped by 1 base and J by 1 base, with 8 bases between them. The CDR3 length is 14 residues. The CDR3 sequence is CASSLTQGNTEAFF. CDR3 nucleotides: TGCGCCAGCAGCTTGACACAGGGGAACACTGAAGCTTTCTTT.

This chain uses TRBV18 with TRBJ2-7; perhaps TRBD1 as D (5 bases). Trimming pared 3 bases from V and 1 base from J, leaving 7 bases between. This CDR3 contains 13 residues. Germline V gene data show CDR1 as KGHSH and CDR2 as LQKENI. The CDR3 spells CASSPGQSYEQYF. The CDR3 bases are TGTGCCAGCTCACCCGGACAATCCTACGAGCAGTACTTC.

The gene calls are TRBV6-6 and TRBJ2-5; D not certain. Germline loops: CDR1 MNHNY, CDR2 SVGAGI (reference sequence). V dropped 6 bases and J dropped 1 base, with 12 bases sitting between them. This CDR3 has 14 amino acids. CDR3 DNA sequence: TGTGCCAGCAGCCCCGACACGGTCCAAGAGACCCAGTACTTC. It codes for CASSPDTVQETQYF.

The genes are TRBV5-6 and TRBJ2-7; maybe TRBD1 (6 bases). V lost 5 bases and J lost 2, with 14 bases in between. CDR1 SGHDT and CDR2 YYEEEE come from the germline V gene. The CDR3 spans 14 residues. The CDR3 spells CASRGQNPTYEQYF. Here the CDR3 DNA reads TGTGCCAGCAGAGGACAGAACCCGACCTACGAGCAGTACTTC.

The chain uses TRBV27 and TRBJ1-5; maybe TRBD1 (5 bases). Between the trimmed V and J ends, which lost 3 bases and 6 bases, there was a span of 9 bases. There are 13 residues in the CDR3. Per germline, CDR1 MNHEY and CDR2 SMNVEV (reference sequence). The CDR3 reads CASSLGGVQPQHF. In DNA form, the CDR3 reads TGTGCCAGCAGTTTGGGGGGGGTTCAGCCCCAGCATTTT.

This chain links TRBV7-3 with TRBJ2-7, with D possibly TRBD2 on 6 matching bases. The CDR3 is 15 amino acids. The germline V and J ends were trimmed by 5 bases and 6 bases, with 20 bases remaining between them. Germline loops: CDR1 SGHTA, CDR2 FQGTGA. The CDR3 spells CASSPTLVRGGEQYF. CDR3 in DNA: TGTGCCAGCAGCCCTACTCTGGTGAGGGGAGGCGAGCAGTACTTC. The complete variable domain, with remaining parts taken from reference TRBV7-3 and TRBJ2-7, reads GAGVSQTPSNKVTEKGKYVELRCDPISGHTALYWYRQSLGQGPEFLIYFQGTGAADDSGLPNDRFFAVRPEGSVSTLKIQRTERGDSAVYLCASSPTLVRGGEQYFGPGTRLTVT.

This clone was counted a few times. The genes are TRBV28 and TRBJ1-5; D gene ambiguous. Germline CDR1 MDHEN, CDR2 SYDVKM. This CDR3 contains 14 residues. V was shortened by 7 bases and J by 6 bases, with 16 bases between the two germline ends. The CDR3, as DNA: TGTGCCAGCAAGGGATTGGAGGCGTCTCAGCCCCAGCATTTT. This encodes CASKGLEASQPQHF.

This clone was picked up one time. This sequence joins TRBV28 and TRBJ1-1; TRBD1 is a possible D gene (6 bases). Per the germline V gene, CDR1 is MDHEN and CDR2 is SYDVKM. The CDR3 sequence is 16 residues long. Trimming took 1 base from V and 6 from J, leaving 18 bases between them. This chain's CDR3 is CASSLSIIGGSAEAFF. CDR3 sequence (DNA): TGTGCCAGCAGTTTATCCATTATAGGGGGAAGCGCTGAAGCTTTCTTT.

The chain joins TRBV27 to TRBJ2-7; possible D gene TRBD1, 5 bases. The length of the CDR3 is 16 residues. The germline V and J ends were trimmed by 2 bases and 4 bases, with 18 bases remaining between them. The V gene's germline CDR1 is MNHEY and CDR2 SMNVEV (reference sequence). The CDR3 DNA reads TGTGCCAGCAGTTTAAGGCCACCGGCAGGGCGGTACGAGCAGTACTTC. It is translated as CASSLRPPAGRYEQYF.

V and J are TRBV18 and TRBJ1-2, with 7 positions matching TRBD1. V was pared by 3 bases and J by 1 base, with 8 bases of the junction left unmatched. The CDR3 extends over 16 amino acids. Per germline, CDR1 KGHSH and CDR2 LQKENI. The CDR3 is CASSPTGIALNYGYTF. The CDR3 nucleotides are TGTGCCAGCTCACCGACAGGGATAGCCCTTAACTATGGCTACACCTTC. The variable domain in full, completed from reference TRBV18 and TRBJ1-2, reads NAGVMQNPRHLVRRRGQEARLRCSPMKGHSHVYWYRQLPEEGLKFMVYLQKENIIDESGMPKERFSAEFPKEGPSILRIQQVVRGDSAAYFCASSPTGIALNYGYTFGSGTRLTVV.

The V and J genes are TRBV5-5 and TRBJ1-1; 9 bases line up with TRBD1. The CDR3 sequence is 17 residues long. CDR1 and CDR2 from the germline V gene are SGHKS and YYEKEE (reference sequence). V was clipped by 2 bases and J by 4 bases; unmatched bases: 12. The CDR3 spells CASSFVHRGLSGTEAFF. The DNA of the CDR3 is TGTGCCAGCAGCTTTGTTCACAGGGGGCTTTCGGGCACTGAAGCTTTCTTT.

This chain links TRBV2 with TRBJ2-2; TRBD1 is a possible D gene (5 bases). Germline V CDR1 and CDR2: SNHLY, FYNNEI. This CDR3 has 13 residues. V was pared by 6 bases and J by 5 bases, with 10 bases between. The CDR3 DNA reads TGTGCCAGCAGACCCAGGGAAACCGGGGAGCTGTTTTTT. This encodes CASRPRETGELFF.

The genes are TRBV19 and TRBJ2-1, with 8 bases that match TRBD2. Germline CDR1 is LNHDA and CDR2 is SQIVND (reference sequence). This CDR3 comprises 18 residues. The J segment lost 5 bases and the V segment lost 4 bases, leaving 16 bases of the junction unmatched. CDR3 DNA: TGTGCCAGTAGTAGGAGGGAGTTCGGCGGGGGGCTTCACAATGAGCAGTTCTTC. Its translation: CASSRREFGGGLHNEQFF.

The CDR3: CASHQARYQETQYF. The CDR3 bases are TGTGCCAGCCATCAGGCCCGGTACCAAGAGACCCAGTACTTC. The chain couples TRBV18 to TRBJ2-5; D gene ambiguous. Between the trimmed V and J ends, which lost 8 bases and 0 bases, there was a span of 13 bases. This CDR3 has 14 amino acids. Germline V gives CDR1 KGHSH, CDR2 LQKENI.

This chain links TRBV7-2 with TRBJ2-1; D may be TRBD2 (5 bases). The length of the CDR3 is 16 residues. The germline gives CDR1 SGHTA, CDR2 FQGNSA. Trimming removed 1 base at V and 2 bases at J, with 12 bases between. CDR3 nucleotides: TGTGCCAGCAGCTTAGACCTTAGGGAGCCCTACAATGAGCAGTTCTTC. Protein: CASSLDLREPYNEQFF.

The chain combines TRBV9 with TRBJ1-6; D remains ambiguous. The CDR3 contains 14 residues. Per germline, CDR1 SGDLS and CDR2 YYNGEE. Trimming removed 0 bases at V and 4 bases at J, with 5 bases between. The CDR3 spells CASSVAEYNSPLHF. The CDR3 nucleotides are TGTGCCAGCAGCGTAGCGGAGTATAATTCACCCCTCCACTTT.

The chain employs TRBV28 and TRBJ1-5; D gene unclear. The CDR3 runs to 13 residues. Germline V gives CDR1 MDHEN, CDR2 SYDVKM. This CDR3 reads CGFSRSRNQPQHF. The CDR3 DNA reads TGTGGTTTTTCCCGGAGCCGCAATCAGCCCCAGCATTTT.

The rearrangement joins TRBV27 to TRBJ1-6, with TRBD1 matching 7 bases. The CDR3 spans 15 residues. The germline V gene encodes CDR1 MNHEY and CDR2 SMNVEV (reference sequence). Trimming removed 2 bases from V and 5 bases from J; junction bases left unmatched: 3. The CDR3 is CASSLKGAHNSPLHF. The CDR3 DNA sequence: TGTGCCAGCAGTTTAAAGGGGGCGCATAATTCACCCCTCCACTTT.

The gene calls are TRBV5-4 and TRBJ1-2; TRBD1 might be the D (6 bases). The CDR3 loop spans 16 amino acids. Germline CDR1 reads SGHNT; CDR2 reads YYREEE (reference sequence). V shed 4 bases and J shed 1 base, with 17 bases lying between them. The CDR3 loop reads CASSRGATSLNYGYTF. The CDR3 bases are TGTGCCAGCAGCCGGGGGGCGACAAGCCTTAACTATGGCTACACCTTC.

This rearrangement joins TRBV10-3 to TRBJ2-2; TRBD2 matches 12 bases. Unmatched junction bases numbered 8, after V lost 6 bases and J lost 6 bases. Germline-derived CDR1 and CDR2 are ENHRY and SYGVKD. This CDR3 has 16 residues. CDR3 in amino acids: CAISLIGLAGSGELFF. The DNA for the CDR3 is TGTGCCATCAGCCTCATTGGACTAGCGGGGTCCGGGGAGCTGTTTTTT.

Only one count was recorded for this clone. The chain couples TRBV15 to TRBJ2-7; 10 nucleotides align to TRBD2. After removal of 5 bases from V and 3 bases from J, the junction contained 4 bases not matched to a gene. In germline, CDR1 is LNHNV, CDR2 YYDKDF (reference sequence). This CDR3 spans 14 amino acids. The CDR3 sequence: CATSYRTSGYEQYF. The CDR3 nucleotides read TGTGCCACCAGCTATAGGACTAGCGGCTACGAGCAGTACTTC.

This clone has just one count. This chain links TRBV7-3 with TRBJ2-1; possibly TRBD2 for D (5 bases). CDR3 length: 15 residues. Germline lookup yields CDR1 SGHTA and CDR2 FQGTGA. The V end was cut by 2 bases, the J end by 7 bases, with 15 bases between. CDR3 sequence reads: CASSLPSSFGNEQFF. The CDR3 region has the DNA TGTGCCAGCAGCTTACCGTCTAGCTTTGGGAATGAGCAGTTCTTC.

The chain joins TRBV4-3 to TRBJ1-2, with D maybe TRBD1 (5 bases). The CDR3 has 18 residues. Germline lookup yields CDR1 LGHNA and CDR2 YSLEER. V lost 1 base, J lost 2 bases, and 20 bases lay in between. The CDR3 loop is CASSQVGGWASLNYGYTF. Here the CDR3 DNA reads TGCGCCAGCAGCCAAGTGGGGGGATGGGCCTCCCTCAACTATGGCTACACCTTC.

This clone occurred a few times. The gene calls are TRBV4-1 and TRBJ2-2, with TRBD2 identical over 7 bases. The CDR3 sequence is 17 residues long. Losses at the gene ends were 0 bases for V and 5 bases for J; bases not matched to a gene: 9. CDR1 and CDR2 from the germline V gene are MGHRA and YSYEKL. The CDR3 bases are TGCGCCAGCAGCCAAGATAAGGCTAGCGGACCAACCGGGGAGCTGTTTTTT. Amino acid sequence: CASSQDKASGPTGELFF.

The chain employs TRBV19 and TRBJ1-2; possibly TRBD1 for D (6 bases). Trimming took 5 bases from V and 5 from J, leaving 18 bases between them. Germline CDR1 LNHDA, CDR2 SQIVND (reference sequence). The CDR3 loop spans 15 amino acids. The CDR3 loop reads CASSSLGQSLYGYTF. The CDR3 DNA is TGTGCCAGTAGTTCCCTTGGACAGAGTCTTTATGGCTACACCTTC.